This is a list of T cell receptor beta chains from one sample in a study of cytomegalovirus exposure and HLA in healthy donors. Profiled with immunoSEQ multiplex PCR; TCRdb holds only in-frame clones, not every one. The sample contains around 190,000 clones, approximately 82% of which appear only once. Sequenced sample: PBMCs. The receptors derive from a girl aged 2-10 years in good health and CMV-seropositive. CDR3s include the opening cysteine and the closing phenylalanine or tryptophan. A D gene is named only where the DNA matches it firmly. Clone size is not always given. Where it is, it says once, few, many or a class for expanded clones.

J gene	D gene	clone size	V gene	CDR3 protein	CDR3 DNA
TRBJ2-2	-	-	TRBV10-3	CAISPRNVGARTGELFF	TGTGCCATCAGTCCTAGGAATGTCGGAGCCCGCACCGGGGAGCTGTTTTTT
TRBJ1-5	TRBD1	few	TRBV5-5	CASSLLGQGHQPQHF	TGTGCCAGCAGCTTGCTAGGACAGGGTCATCAGCCCCAGCATTTT
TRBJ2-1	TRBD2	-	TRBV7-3	CASSLTGGTYNEQFF	TGTGCCAGCAGCTTAACGGGGGGGACCTACAATGAGCAGTTCTTC
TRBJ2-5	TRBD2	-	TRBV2	CASSETWMSGILETQYF	TGTGCCAGCAGTGAGACCTGGATGAGCGGGATTCTAGAGACCCAGTACTTC
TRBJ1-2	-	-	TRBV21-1	CASSKDNRPLNYGYTF	TGTGCCAGCAGCAAAGATAATCGGCCGCTTAACTATGGCTACACCTTT
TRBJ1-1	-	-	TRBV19	CASGFGRQQNTEAFF	TGTGCCAGCGGCTTTGGAAGACAGCAGAACACTGAAGCTTTCTTT
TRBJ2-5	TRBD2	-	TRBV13	CASSLQDPGLDQETQYF	TGTGCCAGCAGCTTACAAGATCCGGGACTAGATCAAGAGACCCAGTACTTC
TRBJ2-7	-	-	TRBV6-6	CASRARTSSLAYEQYF	TGTGCCAGCAGAGCCAGGACTTCTTCATTAGCCTACGAGCAGTACTTC
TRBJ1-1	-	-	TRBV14	CASSQGQLGNTEAFF	TGTGCCAGCAGCCAAGGACAGCTTGGGAACACTGAAGCTTTCTTT
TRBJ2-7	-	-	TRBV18	CASSPKQGNYEQYF	TGTGCCAGCTCACCAAAGCAGGGAAACTACGAGCAGTACTTC
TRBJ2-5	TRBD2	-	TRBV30	CAWSPPGLAVQETQYF	TGTGCCTGGAGTCCGCCGGGACTAGCGGTTCAAGAGACCCAGTACTTC
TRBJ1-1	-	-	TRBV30	CAWSVLQLNTEAFF	TGTGCCTGGAGTGTACTTCAACTGAACACTGAAGCTTTCTTT
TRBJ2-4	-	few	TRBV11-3	CASSLPRGGKNIQYF	TGTGCCAGCAGCTTACCAAGAGGGGGCAAAAACATTCAGTACTTC
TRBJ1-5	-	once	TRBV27	CASSLFKGESAQHF	TGTGCCAGCAGTTTATTTAAAGGGGAATCAGCCCAGCATTTT
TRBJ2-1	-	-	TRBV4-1	CASRRQSRDTNEQFF	TGCGCCAGCAGGCGACAGTCCCGGGACACCAATGAGCAGTTCTTC
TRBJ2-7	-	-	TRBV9	CASGASGEQYF	TGTGCCAGCGGAGCCTCGGGCGAGCAGTACTTC
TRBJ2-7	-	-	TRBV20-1	CSLGQYEQYF	TGCAGCTTAGGACAGTACGAGCAGTACTTC
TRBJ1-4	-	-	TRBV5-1	CASSLTGNRANEKLFF	TGCGCCAGCAGCTTGACAGGGAATAGGGCTAATGAAAAACTGTTTTTT
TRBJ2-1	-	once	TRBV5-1	CASSVFSWGRDEQFF	TGCGCCAGCAGCGTCTTTAGTTGGGGCAGGGATGAGCAGTTCTTC
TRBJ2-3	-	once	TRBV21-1	CASSKNSRGTSGGAYTDTQYF	TGTGCCAGCAGCAAGAACAGCCGCGGGACTAGCGGGGGGGCATACACAGATACGCAGTATTTT
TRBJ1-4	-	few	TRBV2	CASSATGNTNEKLFF	TGTGCCAGCAGTGCCACAGGGAATACTAATGAAAAACTGTTTTTT
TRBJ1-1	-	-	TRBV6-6	CASSYVGGTEAFF	TGTGCCAGCAGTTACGTAGGGGGAACTGAAGCTTTCTTT
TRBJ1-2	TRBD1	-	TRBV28	CASSLSPGQGLRYGYTF	TGTGCCAGCAGTTTATCCCCTGGACAGGGCCTGCGATATGGCTACACCTTC
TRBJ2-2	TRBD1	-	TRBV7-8	CASSTPGTGRYTGELFF	TGTGCCAGCAGCACCCCCGGGACAGGAAGGTATACCGGGGAGCTGTTTTTT
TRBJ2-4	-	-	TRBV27	CASSLASKNIQYF	TGTGCCAGCAGTTTGGCATCCAAAAACATTCAGTACTTC
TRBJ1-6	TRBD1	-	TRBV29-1	CSAQGQDYNSPLHF	TGCAGCGCCCAGGGACAGGATTATAATTCACCCCTCCACTTT
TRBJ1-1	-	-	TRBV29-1	CSVAGGWGMNTEAFF	TGCAGCGTTGCGGGGGGGTGGGGGATGAACACTGAAGCTTTCTTT